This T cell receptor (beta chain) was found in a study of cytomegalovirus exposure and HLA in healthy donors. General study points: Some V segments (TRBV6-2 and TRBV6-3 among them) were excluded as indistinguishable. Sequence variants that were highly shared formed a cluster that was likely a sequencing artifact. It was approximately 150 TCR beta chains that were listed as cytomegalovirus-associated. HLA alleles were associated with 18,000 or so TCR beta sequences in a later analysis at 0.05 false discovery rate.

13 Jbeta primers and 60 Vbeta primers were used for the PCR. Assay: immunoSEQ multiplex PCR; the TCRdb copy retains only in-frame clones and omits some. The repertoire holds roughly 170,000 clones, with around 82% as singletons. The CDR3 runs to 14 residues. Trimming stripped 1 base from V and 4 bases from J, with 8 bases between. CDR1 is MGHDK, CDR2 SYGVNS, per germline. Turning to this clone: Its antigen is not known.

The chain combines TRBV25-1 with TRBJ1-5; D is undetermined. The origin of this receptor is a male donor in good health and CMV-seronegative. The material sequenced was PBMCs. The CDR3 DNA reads TGTGCCAGCAGTGAATGGGCAGAGAATCAGCCCCAGCATTTT. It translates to CASSEWAENQPQHF.